This paragraph reports one T cell receptor (beta chain). What it recognizes is unknown. This specimen belongs to a study of T cell responses to AZD1222 COVID-19 vaccine. General study points: CD4 TCRs covered the whole spike, strongest at regions 160-218 and 743-854.

After removal of 8 bases from V and 1 base from J, the junction contained 5 bases not matched to a gene. CDR3 length: 14 residues. Germline CDR1 and CDR2: GTSNPN and SVGIG (reference sequence). Second-dose timings of about 4 or about 12 weeks were pooled. Libraries were prepared by immunoSEQ multiplex PCR; TCRdb keeps only in-frame clonotypes and omits some of them. The repertoire holds approximately 270,000 clones, with around 93% as singletons. The chain couples TRBV30 to TRBJ2-2, with 9 nucleotides matching TRBD2. The source material was peripheral blood, sampled 28 days after the second AZD1222 dose. This receptor was obtained from an adult who received the AZD1222 COVID-19 vaccine. The CDR3 DNA reads as TGTGCCCTTATGACTAGCGGGAACACCGGGGAGCTGTTTTTT. Translated: CALMTSGNTGELFF.